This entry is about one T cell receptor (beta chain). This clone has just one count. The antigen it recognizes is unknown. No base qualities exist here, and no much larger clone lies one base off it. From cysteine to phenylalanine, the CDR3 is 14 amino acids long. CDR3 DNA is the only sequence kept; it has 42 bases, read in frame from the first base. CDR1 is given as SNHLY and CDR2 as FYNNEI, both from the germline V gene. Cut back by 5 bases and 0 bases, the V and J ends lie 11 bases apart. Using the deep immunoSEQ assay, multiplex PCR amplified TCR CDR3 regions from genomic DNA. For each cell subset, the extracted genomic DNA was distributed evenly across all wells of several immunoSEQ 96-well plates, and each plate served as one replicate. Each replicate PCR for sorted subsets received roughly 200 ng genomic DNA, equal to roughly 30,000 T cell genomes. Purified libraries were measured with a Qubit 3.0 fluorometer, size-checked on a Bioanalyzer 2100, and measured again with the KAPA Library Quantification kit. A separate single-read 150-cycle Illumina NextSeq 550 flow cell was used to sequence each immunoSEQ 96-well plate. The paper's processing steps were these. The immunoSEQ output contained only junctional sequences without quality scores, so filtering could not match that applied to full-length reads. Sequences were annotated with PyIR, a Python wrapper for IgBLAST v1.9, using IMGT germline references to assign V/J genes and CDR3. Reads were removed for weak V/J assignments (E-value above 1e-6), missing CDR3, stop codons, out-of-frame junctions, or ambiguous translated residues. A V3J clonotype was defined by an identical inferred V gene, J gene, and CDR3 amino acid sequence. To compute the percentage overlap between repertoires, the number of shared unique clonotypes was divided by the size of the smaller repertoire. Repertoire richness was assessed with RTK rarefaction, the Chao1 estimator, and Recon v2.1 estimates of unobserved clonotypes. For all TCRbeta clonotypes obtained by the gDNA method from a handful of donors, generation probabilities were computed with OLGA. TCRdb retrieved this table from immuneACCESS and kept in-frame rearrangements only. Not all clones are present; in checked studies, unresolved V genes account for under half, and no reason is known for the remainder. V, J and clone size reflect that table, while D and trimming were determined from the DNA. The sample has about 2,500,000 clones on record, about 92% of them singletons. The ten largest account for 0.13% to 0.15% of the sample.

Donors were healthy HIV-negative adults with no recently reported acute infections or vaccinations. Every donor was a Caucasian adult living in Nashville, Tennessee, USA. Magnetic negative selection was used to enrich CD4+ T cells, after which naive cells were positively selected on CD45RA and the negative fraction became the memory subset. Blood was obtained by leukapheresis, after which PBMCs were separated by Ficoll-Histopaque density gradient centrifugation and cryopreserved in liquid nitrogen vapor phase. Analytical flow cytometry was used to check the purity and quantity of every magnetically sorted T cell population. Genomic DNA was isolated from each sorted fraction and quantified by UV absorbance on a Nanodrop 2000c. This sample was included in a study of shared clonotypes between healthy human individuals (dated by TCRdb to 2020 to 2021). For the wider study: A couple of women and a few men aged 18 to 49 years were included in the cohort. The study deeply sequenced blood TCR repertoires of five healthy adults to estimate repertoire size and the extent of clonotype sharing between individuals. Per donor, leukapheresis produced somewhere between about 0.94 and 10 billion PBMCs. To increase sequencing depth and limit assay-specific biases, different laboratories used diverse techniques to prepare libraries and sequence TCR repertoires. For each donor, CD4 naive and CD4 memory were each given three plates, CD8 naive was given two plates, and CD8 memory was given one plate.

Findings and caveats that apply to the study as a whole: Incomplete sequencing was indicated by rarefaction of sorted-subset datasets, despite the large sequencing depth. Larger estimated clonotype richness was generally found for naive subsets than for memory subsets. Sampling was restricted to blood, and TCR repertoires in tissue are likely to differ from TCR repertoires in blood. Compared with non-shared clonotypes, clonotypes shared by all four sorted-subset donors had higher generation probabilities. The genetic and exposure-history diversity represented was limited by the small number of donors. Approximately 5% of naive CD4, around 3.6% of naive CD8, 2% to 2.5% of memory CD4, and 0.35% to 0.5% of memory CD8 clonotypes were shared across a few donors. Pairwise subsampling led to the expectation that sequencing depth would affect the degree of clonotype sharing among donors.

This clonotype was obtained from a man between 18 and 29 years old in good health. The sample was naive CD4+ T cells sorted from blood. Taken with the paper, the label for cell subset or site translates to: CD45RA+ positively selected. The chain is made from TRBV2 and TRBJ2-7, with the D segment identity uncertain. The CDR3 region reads CASSPLGDSYEQYF. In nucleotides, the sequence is TGTGCCAGCAGTCCTCTGGGCGACTCCTACGAGCAGTACTTC. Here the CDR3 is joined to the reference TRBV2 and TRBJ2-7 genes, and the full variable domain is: EPEVTQTPSHQVTQMGQEVILRCVPISNHLYFYWYRQILGQKVEFLVSFYNNEISEKSEIFDDQFSVERPDGSNFTLKIRSTKLEDSAMYFCASSPLGDSYEQYFGPGTRLTVT.